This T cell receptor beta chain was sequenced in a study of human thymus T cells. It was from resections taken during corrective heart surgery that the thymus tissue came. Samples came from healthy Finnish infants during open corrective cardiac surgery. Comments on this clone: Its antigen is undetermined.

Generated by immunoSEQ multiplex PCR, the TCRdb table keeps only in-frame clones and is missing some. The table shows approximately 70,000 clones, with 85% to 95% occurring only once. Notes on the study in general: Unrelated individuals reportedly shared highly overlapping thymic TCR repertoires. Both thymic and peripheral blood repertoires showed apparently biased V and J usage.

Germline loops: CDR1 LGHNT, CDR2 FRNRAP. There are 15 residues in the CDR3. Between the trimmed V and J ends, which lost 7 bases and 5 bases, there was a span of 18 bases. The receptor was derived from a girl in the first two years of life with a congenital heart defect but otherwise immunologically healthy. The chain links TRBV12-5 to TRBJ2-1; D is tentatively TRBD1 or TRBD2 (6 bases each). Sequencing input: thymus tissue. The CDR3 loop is CASALRAEGDNEQFF. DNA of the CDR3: TGTGCTAGTGCCCTCCGGGCGGAGGGGGACAATGAGCAGTTCTTC.